This T cell receptor (beta chain) came from a study of blood T cell repertoires in COVID-19. About the study: Acute and convalescent COVID-19 samples came from the United States, Italy and Spain.

How the authors handled the data: Reference gene primer amplification yielded estimated nucleated cell counts. The method was immunoSEQ multiplex PCR; TCRdb's version includes in-frame clones alone and lacks a portion of them. V, J and clone size are taken as reported in that table, and D and trimming were inferred from the DNA itself. The sample consists of about 150,000 clones, around nine tenths of them appearing once. The CDR3 length is 11 residues. V gave up 0 bases and J gave up 11 bases, with 8 bases separating them. CDR1 is SGHTS and CDR2 is YDEGEE in the germline V gene. Specimen: peripheral blood. The sequence was collected from a human donor in a cohort sampled during active COVID-19. This chain connects TRBV5-8 to TRBJ1-1; the D is unclear. The CDR3 loop reads CASSLVGGAFF. The CDR3 DNA reads TGTGCCAGCAGCTTGGTAGGAGGGGCTTTCTTT. The whole variable domain, filled in from reference TRBV5-8 and TRBJ1-1, reads EAGVTQSPTHLIKTRGQQATLRCSPISGHTSVYWYQQALGLGLQFLLWYDEGEERNRGNFPPRFSGRQFPNYSSELNVNALELEDSALYLCASSLVGGAFFGQGTRLTVV.